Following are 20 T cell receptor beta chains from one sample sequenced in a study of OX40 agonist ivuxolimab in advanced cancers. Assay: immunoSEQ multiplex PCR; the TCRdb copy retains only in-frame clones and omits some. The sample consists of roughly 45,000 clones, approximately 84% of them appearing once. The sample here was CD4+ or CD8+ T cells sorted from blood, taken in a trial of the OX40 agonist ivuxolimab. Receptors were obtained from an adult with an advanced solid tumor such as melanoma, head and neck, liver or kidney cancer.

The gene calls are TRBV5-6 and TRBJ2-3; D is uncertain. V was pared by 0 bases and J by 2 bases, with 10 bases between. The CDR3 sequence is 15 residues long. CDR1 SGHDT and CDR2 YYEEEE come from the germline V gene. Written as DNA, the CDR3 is TGTGCCAGCAGCTTGGCGGGCTTTCTCACAGATACGCAGTATTTT. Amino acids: CASSLAGFLTDTQYF.

Here the CDR3 DNA reads TGTGCCAGCAGCCGACTAGCGGGGTACCAGGAGCAGTACTTC. Translated: CASSRLAGYQEQYF. The chain employs TRBV6-5 and TRBJ2-7, with 11 bases that match TRBD2. CDR3 size: 14 residues. The V and J ends lost 6 bases and 7 bases, in that order; junction bases with no gene match: 8. CDR1 is MNHEY and CDR2 is SVGAGI in the germline V gene.

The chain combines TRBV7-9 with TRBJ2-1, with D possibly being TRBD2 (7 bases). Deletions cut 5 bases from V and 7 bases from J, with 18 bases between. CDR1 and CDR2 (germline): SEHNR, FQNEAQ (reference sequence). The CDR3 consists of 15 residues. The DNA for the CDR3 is TGTGCCAGCAGCCTCGCGGGGGCAGGGAGGAATGAGCAGTTCTTC. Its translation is CASSLAGAGRNEQFF.

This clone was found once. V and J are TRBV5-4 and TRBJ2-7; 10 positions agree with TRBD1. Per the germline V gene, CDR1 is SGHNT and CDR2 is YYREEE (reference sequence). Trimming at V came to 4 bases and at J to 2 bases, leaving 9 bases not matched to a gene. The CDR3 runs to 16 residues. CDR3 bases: TGTGCCAGCAGCCGAGGCCCGGGACAGGGGCCCTACGAGCAGTACTTC. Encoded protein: CASSRGPGQGPYEQYF.

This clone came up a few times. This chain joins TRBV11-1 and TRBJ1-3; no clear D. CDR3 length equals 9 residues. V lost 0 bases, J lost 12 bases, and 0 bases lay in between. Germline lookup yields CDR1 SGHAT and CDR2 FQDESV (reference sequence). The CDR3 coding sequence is TGTGCCAGCAGCTTAGCCATATATTTT. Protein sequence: CASSLAIYF.

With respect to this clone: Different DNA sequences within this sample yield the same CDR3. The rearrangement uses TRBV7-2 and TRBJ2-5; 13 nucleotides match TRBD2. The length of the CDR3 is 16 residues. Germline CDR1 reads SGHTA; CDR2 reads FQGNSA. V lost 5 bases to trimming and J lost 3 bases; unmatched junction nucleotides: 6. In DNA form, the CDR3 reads TGTGCCAGCAGCCCGTGGACTAGCGGGGGTGAAGAGACCCAGTACTTC. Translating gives CASSPWTSGGEETQYF.

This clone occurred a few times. In nucleotides, the CDR3 is TGTGCCAGCAGCTTGGGCGGGCACGAGCAGTACTTC. As protein: CASSLGGHEQYF. The chain recombines TRBV5-6 with TRBJ2-7; a possible D gene is TRBD2 (5 bases). The CDR3 is made up of 12 amino acids. V lost 0 bases and J lost 5, with 6 bases in between. Germline CDR1 reads SGHDT; CDR2 reads YYEEEE.

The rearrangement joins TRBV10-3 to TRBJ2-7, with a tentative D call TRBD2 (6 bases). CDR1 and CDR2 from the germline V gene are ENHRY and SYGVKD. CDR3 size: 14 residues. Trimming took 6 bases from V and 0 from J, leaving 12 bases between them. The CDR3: CAISSGGASYEQYF. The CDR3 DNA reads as TGTGCCATCAGCTCAGGCGGGGCCTCCTACGAGCAGTACTTC.

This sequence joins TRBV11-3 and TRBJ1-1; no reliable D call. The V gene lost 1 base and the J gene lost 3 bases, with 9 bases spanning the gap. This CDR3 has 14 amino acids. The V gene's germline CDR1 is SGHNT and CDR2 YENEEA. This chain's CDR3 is CASSLGPKDTEAFF. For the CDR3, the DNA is TGTGCCAGCAGCTTAGGTCCGAAGGACACTGAAGCTTTCTTT.

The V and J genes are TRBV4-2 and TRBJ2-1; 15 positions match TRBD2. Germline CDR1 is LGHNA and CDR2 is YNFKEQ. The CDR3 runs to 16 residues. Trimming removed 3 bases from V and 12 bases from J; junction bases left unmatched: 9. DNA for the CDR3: TGTGCCAGCAGCCAGGAATCGGGACTAGCGGGAGGAGGGCAGTTCTTC. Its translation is CASSQESGLAGGGQFF.

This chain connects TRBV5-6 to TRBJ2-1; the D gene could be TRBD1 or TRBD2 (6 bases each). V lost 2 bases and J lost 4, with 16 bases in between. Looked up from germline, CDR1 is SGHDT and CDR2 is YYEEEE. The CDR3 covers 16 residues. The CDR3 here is CASSFLGEGGYNEQFF. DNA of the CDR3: TGTGCCAGCAGCTTTTTGGGTGAGGGGGGATACAATGAGCAGTTCTTC.

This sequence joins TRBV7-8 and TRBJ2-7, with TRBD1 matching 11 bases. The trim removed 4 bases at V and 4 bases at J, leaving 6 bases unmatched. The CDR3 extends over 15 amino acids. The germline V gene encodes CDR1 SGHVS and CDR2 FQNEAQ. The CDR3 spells CASSSGQGAPYEQYF. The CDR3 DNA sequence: TGTGCCAGCAGCTCCGGACAGGGGGCGCCTTACGAGCAGTACTTC.

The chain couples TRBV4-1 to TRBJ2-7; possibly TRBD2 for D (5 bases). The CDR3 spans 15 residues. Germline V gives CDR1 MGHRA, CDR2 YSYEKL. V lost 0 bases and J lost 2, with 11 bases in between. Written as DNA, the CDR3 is TGCGCCAGCAGCCAAGATGGGTCCGGGACCTACGAGCAGTACTTC. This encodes CASSQDGSGTYEQYF.

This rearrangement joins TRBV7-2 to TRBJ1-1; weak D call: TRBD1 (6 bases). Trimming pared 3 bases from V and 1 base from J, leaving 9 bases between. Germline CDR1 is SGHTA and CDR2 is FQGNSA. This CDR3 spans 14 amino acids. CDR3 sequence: CASSLTRGNTEAFF. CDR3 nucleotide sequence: TGTGCCAGCAGCTTGACCAGGGGGAACACTGAAGCTTTCTTT.

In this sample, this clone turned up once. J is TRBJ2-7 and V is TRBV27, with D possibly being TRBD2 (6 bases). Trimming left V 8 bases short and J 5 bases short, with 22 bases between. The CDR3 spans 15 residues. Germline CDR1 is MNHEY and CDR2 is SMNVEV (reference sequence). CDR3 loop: CASSFLGGVNHEQYF. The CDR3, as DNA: TGTGCCAGCTCTTTCCTGGGGGGAGTGAACCACGAGCAGTACTTC.

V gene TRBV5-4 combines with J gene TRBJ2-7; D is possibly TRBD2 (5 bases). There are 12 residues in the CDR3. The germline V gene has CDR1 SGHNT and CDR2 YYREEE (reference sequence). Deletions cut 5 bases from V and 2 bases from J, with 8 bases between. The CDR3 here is CASRSGAYEQYF. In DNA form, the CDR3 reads TGTGCCAGCAGGTCCGGGGCCTACGAGCAGTACTTC.

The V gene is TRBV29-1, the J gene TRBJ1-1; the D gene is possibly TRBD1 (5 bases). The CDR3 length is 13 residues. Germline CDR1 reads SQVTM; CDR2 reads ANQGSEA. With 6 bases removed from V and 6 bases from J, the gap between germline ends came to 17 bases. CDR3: CSVDSGGSAEAFF. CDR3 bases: TGCAGCGTGGATAGCGGGGGGTCCGCTGAAGCTTTCTTT.

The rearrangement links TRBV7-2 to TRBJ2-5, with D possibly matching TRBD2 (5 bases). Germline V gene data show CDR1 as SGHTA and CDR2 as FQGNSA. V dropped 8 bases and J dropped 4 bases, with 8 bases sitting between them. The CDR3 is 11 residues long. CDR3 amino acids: CASDYVETQYF. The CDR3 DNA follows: TGTGCCAGCGACTACGTAGAGACCCAGTACTTC.

The CDR3: CASGLGLGSDTQYF. The CDR3 nucleotides are TGTGCCAGCGGACTGGGACTAGGTTCAGATACGCAGTATTTT. V usage is TRBV2 and J usage is TRBJ2-3, with TRBD2 matching 8 bases. The germline gives CDR1 SNHLY, CDR2 FYNNEI. V trimming: 8 bases; J trimming: 4 bases; junction bases outside the gene matches: 8. CDR3 length: 14 residues.

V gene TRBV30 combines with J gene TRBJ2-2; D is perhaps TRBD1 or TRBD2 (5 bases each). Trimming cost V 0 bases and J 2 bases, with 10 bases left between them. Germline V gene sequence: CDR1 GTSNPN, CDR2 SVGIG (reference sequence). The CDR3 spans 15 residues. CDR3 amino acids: CAWSVGTVNTGELFF. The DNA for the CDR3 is TGTGCCTGGAGTGTAGGGACGGTTAACACCGGGGAGCTGTTTTTT.